This record concerns one TCR beta chain sequence. The antigen is not known. The method was immunoSEQ multiplex PCR; TCRdb's version includes in-frame clones alone and lacks a portion of them. This table holds around 150,000 clones, around 90% found once. The data were taken from a study of T cell responses to AZD1222 COVID-19 vaccine. Findings and caveats of the study: Within unmutated variant regions lay the reported targets of nearly half of spike-specific TCRs. Baseline testing showed seropositivity in only five or six AZD1222 recipients. An increase in Spike-specific TCR breadth and depth was observed after two AZD1222 doses.

The V gene's germline CDR1 is PRHDT and CDR2 FYEKMQ (reference sequence). The CDR3 totals 15 residues. J lost 3 bases, V lost 5 bases, and 3 bases had no gene match. The chain couples TRBV13 to TRBJ2-1; 11 bases match TRBD2. The source material was peripheral blood, sampled 28 days after the second AZD1222 dose. The clonotype originates from an adult who received the AZD1222 COVID-19 vaccine. The CDR3 DNA reads as TGTGCCAGCAGCCCTAGCGGGAGGTACTACAATGAGCAGTTCTTC. Amino acid sequence: CASSPSGRYYNEQFF.